In its sample, the clone carrying this TCR beta chain was seen once. Its antigen is unidentified. Only in-frame clones appear in the TCRdb table, and some are missing; sequencing was by immunoSEQ multiplex PCR. The table shows tens of thousands of clones, with approximately 90% occurring only once. The study sampled blood at baseline, cycle 4 day 1, and cycle 7 day 1. The CDR3 totals 15 residues. The germline V and J ends were trimmed by 0 bases and 3 bases, with 12 bases remaining between them. The germline gives CDR1 LGHNA, CDR2 YSLEER. This record belongs to a study of OX40 agonist ivuxolimab in advanced cancers. The wider study: Patients were dosed with the agonistic anti-OX40 (CD134) antibody ivuxolimab. Study-level findings and limits: Undetermined was the antigen specificity of the expanded peripheral T cells. Low clonal expansion, among the lowest seen, marked partial responders at 0.1-3.0 mg/kg.

This chain joins TRBV4-3 and TRBJ2-7; tentative D call: TRBD2 (5 bases). This receptor was obtained from an adult with an advanced solid tumor such as melanoma, head and neck, liver or kidney cancer. This sample comprised CD4+ or CD8+ T cells sorted from blood, obtained in a trial of the OX40 agonist ivuxolimab. The chain's CDR3 is CASSQEDASSYEQYF. The CDR3, as DNA: TGCGCCAGCAGCCAAGAGGACGCTAGCAGCTACGAGCAGTACTTC.